This T cell receptor beta chain was obtained from a study of vaccination and CD4 T cells after COVID-19. Treatment in this sample: roughly 10-day PBMC culture with coronavirus spike peptide pools or control peptides (ViraFEST assay). The unexposed donor gave CD4+ T cells before the COVID-19 pandemic (2011-2018). An Oncomine TCR Beta short-read assay was used to sequence the DNA from cultured CD4+ T cells. TCRdb reprocessed the PCR reads with MiXCR, giving one entry per CDR3 protein. The sample holds about 6,600 distinct CDR3 sequences, roughly 29% seen once. V was clipped by 5 bases and J by 0 bases, with 13 bases between them. Germline loops: CDR1 MNHNS, CDR2 SASEGT. There are 15 residues in the CDR3. About this clonotype itself: What it recognizes is unknown.

The rearrangement joins TRBV6-1 to TRBJ1-2; possible D gene TRBD1, 6 bases. Source material: CD4+ T cells from blood, cultured in vitro. The sequence was obtained from a human donor in good health. This chain's CDR3 is CASSPNRVANYGYTF. The CDR3 region has the DNA TGTGCCAGCAGTCCCAACAGGGTTGCTAACTATGGCTACACCTTC.